The present entry profiles one T cell receptor beta chain with its context. Its target is unknown. This entry is derived from a study of Ad26.COV2.S vaccination and SARS-CoV-2 variants. Study-wide findings and caveats: Relative to placebo recipients, vaccine recipients exhibited elevated spike-specific TCR breadth. Researchers cautioned that TCR breadth and depth analyses may have underestimated total T cell responses. Reported post-vaccination CD8+ and CD4+ T cell responses to spike showed substantial breadth.

Produced via immunoSEQ multiplex PCR; TCRdb's table is partial and in-frame only. The table shows approximately 150,000 clones, with 86% occurring only once. V shed 5 bases and J 5 bases; nucleotides not matched to a gene: 16. Germline V gene sequence: CDR1 SGHRS, CDR2 YFSETQ. The CDR3 is 18 amino acids. Specimen: peripheral blood, collected after recovery from COVID-19. This chain uses TRBV5-1 with TRBJ2-2; 9 positions agree with TRBD1. This TCR was sampled from a human donor who had recovered from COVID-19. This CDR3 is CASRPKGQGLRRTGELFF. CDR3 sequence (DNA): TGCGCCAGCAGGCCTAAGGGACAGGGCCTTCGCCGGACCGGGGAGCTGTTTTTT.